The sequence of this T cell receptor beta chain was determined in a study of OX40 agonist ivuxolimab in advanced cancers. Whole-study context: Patients were given ivuxolimab, an antibody that agonizes OX40 (CD134). Earlier anti-PD-1, anti-PD-L1 or anti-CTLA-4 therapy was permitted; around 40% had received some. Cohort: approximately 79% men, mean age approximately 60, aged about 20 to 80.

Germline assignment: CDR1 LGHNA and CDR2 YSLEER. Trimming shortened V by 3 bases and J by 4 bases, and 13 bases separated the two germline ends. The CDR3 has 15 amino acids. In the case of this clone: What it binds is unknown.

Study outcomes and limitations: What antigens the expanded peripheral T cells recognized was never established.

Sequencing was performed with immunoSEQ multiplex PCR; in TCRdb, only in-frame clones are kept and a portion is missing. The table shows tens of thousands of clones, with around 84% occurring only once. This specimen consisted of CD4+ or CD8+ T cells sorted from blood, obtained in a trial of the OX40 agonist ivuxolimab. The rearrangement links TRBV4-3 to TRBJ1-5; perhaps TRBD1 as D (5 bases). This clonotype was obtained from an adult with an advanced solid tumor such as melanoma, head and neck, liver or kidney cancer. This CDR3 reads CASSQEPGVNQPQHF. The CDR3 DNA is TGCGCCAGCAGCCAGGAACCGGGGGTGAATCAGCCCCAGCATTTT.